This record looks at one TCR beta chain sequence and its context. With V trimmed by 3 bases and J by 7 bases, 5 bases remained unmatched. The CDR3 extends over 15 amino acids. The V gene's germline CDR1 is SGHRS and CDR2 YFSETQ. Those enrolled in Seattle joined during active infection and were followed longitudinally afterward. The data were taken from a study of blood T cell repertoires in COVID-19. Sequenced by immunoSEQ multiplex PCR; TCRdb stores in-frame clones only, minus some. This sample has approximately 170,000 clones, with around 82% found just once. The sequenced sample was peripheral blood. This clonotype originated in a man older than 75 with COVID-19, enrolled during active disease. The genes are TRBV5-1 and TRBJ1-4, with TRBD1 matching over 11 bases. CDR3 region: CASSSKDRGLEKLFF. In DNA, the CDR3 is TGCGCCAGCAGCTCGAAGGACAGGGGGCTTGAAAAACTGTTTTTT.